This is a list of T cell receptor beta chains from one sample in a study of memory CD4+ T cells and cytomegalovirus serostatus. Method: immunoSEQ multiplex PCR; TCRdb's copy keeps in-frame clones and lacks some. The data hold over 60,000 clones, with over 60% observed a single time. The material sequenced was memory CD4+ T cells from blood. These receptors came from an adult in good health and CMV-seronegative. Both conserved end residues are part of each CDR3. Some rows have no size entry. The others give once, few or many, or a class for an expanded clone.

>TRBV11-1|TRBJ2-7|.
CASSAIGGSYEQYF
>TRBV28|TRBJ1-1|medium-sized
CASSLVTGIMNTEAFF
>TRBV6-1|TRBJ1-4|.
CASKDRVTNEKLFF
>TRBV10-3|TRBJ1-1|.
CAPSPGIEAFF
>TRBV19|TRBJ2-7|few
CASSLSGLAATYEQYF
>TRBV5-6|TRBJ1-5|few
CASSFRAGSNQPQHF
>TRBV30|TRBJ1-2|few
CAWSNWGLGALGYTF
>TRBV5-1|TRBJ1-5|few
CASSVSPSQNQPQHF
>TRBV30|TRBJ2-5|.
CAWSPGPGLGSQYF
>TRBV9|TRBJ1-1|.
CASSVAAVNTEAFF
>TRBV10-3|TRBJ2-7|.
CAISDGGKSTYEQYF
>TRBV2|TRBJ1-4|.
CAISPGGYEKLFF
>TRBV18|TRBJ1-1|.
CASSPQEMNTEAFF
>TRBV5-1|TRBJ1-1|.
CASSSSSVTEAFF
>TRBV6-5|TRBJ2-7|.
CASKPETGRYEQYF
>TRBV7-7|TRBJ2-2|.
CASSLSPVGNTGELFF
>TRBV6-1|TRBJ2-7|.
CASSAQGYEQYF
>TRBV5-1|TRBJ2-1|.
CASERVGLASNEQFF
>TRBV11-1|TRBJ1-3|few
CASSLLSGAGNTIYF
>TRBV19|TRBJ2-7|.
CASSISARTYEQYF
>TRBV9|TRBJ1-1|.
CASSPRGTVNTEAFF
>TRBV19|TRBJ1-2|.
CASSVILDINYGYTF